Reported below is one T cell receptor beta chain. The source of the sample is a study of shared clonotypes between healthy human individuals. The V end was cut by 5 bases, the J end by 8 bases, with 19 bases between. CDR3 size: 15 residues. Germline CDR1 is SGHNT and CDR2 is YYREEE (reference sequence). Repertoires were generated with immunoSEQ multiplex PCR, while TCRdb's copy carries only in-frame clones and drops some. The table lists millions of clones, 85% to 95% of them singletons. The TCR originated in a man younger than 35 in good health. The sequencing sample was made of naive CD4+ T cells sorted from blood. The sample's subset: CD45RA+ positively selected. This chain joins TRBV5-4 and TRBJ2-2, with D perhaps TRBD1 (6 bases). CDR3 DNA sequence: TGTGCCAGCAGGGAGGCCGTCAGGGGAAGAGGGGAGCTGTTTTTT. The encoded protein is CASREAVRGRGELFF. Variable domain in full (rest from reference TRBV5-4 and TRBJ2-2): ETGVTQSPTHLIKTRGQQVTLRCSSQSGHNTVSWYQQALGQGPQFIFQYYREEENGRGNFPPRFSGLQFPNYSSELNVNALELDDSALYLCASREAVRGRGELFFGEGSRLTVL.